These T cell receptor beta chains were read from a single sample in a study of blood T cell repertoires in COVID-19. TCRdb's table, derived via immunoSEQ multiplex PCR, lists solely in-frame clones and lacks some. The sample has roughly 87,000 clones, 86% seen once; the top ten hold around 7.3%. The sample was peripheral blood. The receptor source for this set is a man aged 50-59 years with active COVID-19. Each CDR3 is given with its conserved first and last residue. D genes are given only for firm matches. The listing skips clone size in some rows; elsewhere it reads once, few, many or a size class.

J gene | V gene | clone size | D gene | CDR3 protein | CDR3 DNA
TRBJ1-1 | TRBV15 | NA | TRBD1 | CATSRGGAGGGTEAFF | TGTGCCACCAGCAGAGGGGGGGCAGGGGGTGGCACTGAAGCTTTCTTT
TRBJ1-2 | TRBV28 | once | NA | CASSLPDRLGYTF | TGTGCCAGCAGTTTACCCGACAGGTTGGGCTACACCTTC
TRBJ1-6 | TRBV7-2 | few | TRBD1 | CASSQQGQTNSPLHF | TGTGCCAGCAGCCAGCAGGGACAGACTAATTCACCCCTCCACTTT
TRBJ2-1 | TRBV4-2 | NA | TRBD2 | CASSQTGLADNEQFF | TGTGCCAGCAGCCAAACGGGACTAGCGGACAATGAGCAGTTCTTC
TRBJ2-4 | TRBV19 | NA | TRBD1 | CASGGTGEIKNIQYF | TGTGCCAGCGGAGGGACAGGGGAGATCAAAAACATTCAGTACTTC
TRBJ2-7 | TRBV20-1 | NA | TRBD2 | CSASSSGGTYEQYF | TGCAGTGCTAGTTCTAGCGGGGGGACCTACGAGCAGTACTTC
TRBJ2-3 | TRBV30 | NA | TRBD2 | CAWVPGLAGVMTDTQYF | TGTGCCTGGGTGCCGGGACTAGCGGGAGTTATGACAGATACGCAGTATTTT
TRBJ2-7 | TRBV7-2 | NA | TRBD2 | CASSPGTSVFYEQYF | TGTGCCAGCAGCCCAGGGACTAGCGTATTCTACGAGCAGTACTTC
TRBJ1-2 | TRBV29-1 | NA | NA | CSVASPTGDDYGYTF | TGCAGCGTTGCCTCTCCCACAGGAGATGACTATGGCTACACCTTC
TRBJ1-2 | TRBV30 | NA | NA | CAWSGAFGYGYTF | TGTGCCTGGAGTGGAGCCTTTGGCTATGGCTACACCTTC
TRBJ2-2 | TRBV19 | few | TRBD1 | CASSTGTGWTGELFF | TGTGCCAGTAGTACGGGGACAGGATGGACCGGGGAGCTGTTTTTT
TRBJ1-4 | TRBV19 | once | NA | CASSISRVGANEKLFF | TGTGCCAGTAGTATATCCAGAGTCGGGGCTAATGAAAAACTGTTTTTT
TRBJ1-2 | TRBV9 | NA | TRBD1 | CASSATGGASYTF | TGTGCCAGCAGCGCAACAGGGGGCGCGAGCTACACCTTC
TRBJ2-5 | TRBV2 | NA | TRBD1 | CASSVATGGQETQYF | TGTGCCAGCAGTGTAGCGACAGGGGGTCAAGAGACCCAGTACTTC
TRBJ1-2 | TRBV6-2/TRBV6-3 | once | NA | CASSYADSSTGYTF | TGTGCCAGCAGTTACGCAGACAGTTCAACTGGCTACACCTTC
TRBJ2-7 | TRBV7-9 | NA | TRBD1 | CASSDRDSTYEQYF | TGTGCCAGCAGCGATAGGGACAGTACCTACGAGCAGTACTTC
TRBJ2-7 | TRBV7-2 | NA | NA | CASSSRQAPGEQYF | TGTGCCAGCAGCTCGCGACAGGCGCCTGGCGAGCAGTACTTC
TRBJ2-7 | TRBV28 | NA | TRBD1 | CASREGTGVGYEQYF | TGTGCCAGCAGGGAAGGGACAGGGGTAGGCTACGAGCAGTACTTC
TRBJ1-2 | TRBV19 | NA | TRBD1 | CASSDTGTGGYGYTF | TGTGCCAGTAGTGATACCGGGACAGGGGGATATGGCTACACCTTC
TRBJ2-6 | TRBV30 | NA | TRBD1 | CAWSVIGQGDSGANVLTF | TGTGCCTGGAGTGTGATCGGACAGGGAGACTCTGGGGCCAACGTCCTGACTTTC
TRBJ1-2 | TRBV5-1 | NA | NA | CASSPRGETGNYGYTF | TGCGCCAGCAGCCCCAGGGGTGAGACCGGCAACTATGGCTACACCTTC
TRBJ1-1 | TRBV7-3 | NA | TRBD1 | CASSLVQGGSTEAFF | TGTGCCAGCAGCTTAGTACAGGGGGGTAGTACTGAAGCTTTCTTT
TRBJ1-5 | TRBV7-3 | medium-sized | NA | CASSLQAEYSAEPQHF | TGTGCCAGCAGCTTACAGGCAGAATATTCCGCAGAGCCCCAGCATTTT
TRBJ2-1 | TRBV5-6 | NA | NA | CASSLGTTTYNEQFF | TGTGCCAGCAGCTTGGGGACAACCACCTACAATGAGCAGTTCTTC
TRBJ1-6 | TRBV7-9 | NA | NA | CASTISGGKTLHF | TGTGCCAGCACCATTTCGGGGGGGAAAACCCTCCACTTT
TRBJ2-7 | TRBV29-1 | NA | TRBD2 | CSVNHSGGYEQYF | TGCAGCGTTAACCATAGCGGGGGCTACGAGCAGTACTTC
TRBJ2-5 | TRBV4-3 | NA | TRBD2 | CASSQVAGGGETQYF | TGCGCCAGCAGCCAAGTTGCGGGGGGCGGAGAGACCCAGTACTTC
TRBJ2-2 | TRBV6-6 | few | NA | CASSTHGLAATGELFF | TGTGCCAGCAGTACTCATGGGCTAGCAGCTACCGGGGAGCTGTTTTTT
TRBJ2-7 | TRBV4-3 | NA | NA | CASSQDWAAGSGNYEQYF | TGCGCCAGCAGCCAAGATTGGGCGGCAGGGTCAGGCAACTACGAGCAGTACTTC
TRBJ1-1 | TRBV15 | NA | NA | CATSRGARGRYTEAFF | TGTGCCACCAGCAGAGGTGCGCGGGGGAGGTACACTGAAGCTTTCTTT
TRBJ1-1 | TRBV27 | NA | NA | CASRPRTVMNTEAFF | TGTGCCAGCAGGCCCAGGACAGTCATGAACACTGAAGCTTTCTTT
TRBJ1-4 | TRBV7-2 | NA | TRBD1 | CASSQQGGNEKLFF | TGTGCCAGCAGCCAACAGGGGGGGAATGAAAAACTGTTTTTT
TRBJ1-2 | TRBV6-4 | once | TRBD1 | CASSPSAGTGDYGYTF | TGTGCCAGCAGCCCCTCGGCGGGGACAGGGGATTATGGCTACACCTTC
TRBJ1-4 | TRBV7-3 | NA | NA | CASSLTGEGVEQTNEKLFF | TGTGCCAGCAGCTTAACAGGGGAAGGGGTCGAGCAAACTAATGAAAAACTGTTTTTT
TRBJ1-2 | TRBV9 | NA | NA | CASSVGRGSLLF | NA
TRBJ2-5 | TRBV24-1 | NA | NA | CATSQSGGLPRTQYF | TGTGCCACCAGCCAAAGCGGCGGACTGCCAAGGACCCAGTACTTC
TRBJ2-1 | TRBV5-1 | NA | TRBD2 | CASSLGLASYNEQFF | TGCGCCAGCAGCCTCGGACTAGCTTCCTACAATGAGCAGTTCTTC
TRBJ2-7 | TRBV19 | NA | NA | CASSIYNSYEQYF | TGTGCCAGTAGTATATACAACTCCTACGAGCAGTACTTC
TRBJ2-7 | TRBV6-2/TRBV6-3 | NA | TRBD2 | CASSAPFSGSSYEQYF | TGTGCCAGCAGTGCCCCTTTTAGCGGGAGCTCCTACGAGCAGTACTTC
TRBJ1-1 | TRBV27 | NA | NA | CASSPLPDRKGEAFF | TGTGCCAGCAGTCCCCTCCCCGACAGGAAGGGTGAAGCTTTCTTT
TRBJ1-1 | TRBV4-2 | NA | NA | CASSQDYIGKRSTEAFF | TGTGCCAGCAGCCAAGATTATATCGGGAAGCGAAGCACTGAAGCTTTCTTT
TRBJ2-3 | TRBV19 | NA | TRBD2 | CASSPLAGGPDTQYF | TGTGCCAGTAGTCCGTTAGCGGGAGGCCCCGATACGCAGTATTTT
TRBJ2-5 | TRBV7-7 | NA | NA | CASSQGTLQETQYF | TGTGCCAGCAGCCAAGGGACACTCCAAGAGACCCAGTACTTC
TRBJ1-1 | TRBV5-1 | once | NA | CASSVGQLKETEAFF | TGCGCCAGCAGCGTAGGACAGTTGAAGGAAACTGAAGCTTTCTTT
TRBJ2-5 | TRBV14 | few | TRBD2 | CASSQGLTGLEQETQYF | TGTGCCAGCAGCCAAGGTTTAACGGGACTAGAACAAGAGACCCAGTACTTC
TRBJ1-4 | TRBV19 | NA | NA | CASSMRGNEKLFF | TGTGCCAGTAGTATGAGGGGGAATGAAAAACTGTTTTTT
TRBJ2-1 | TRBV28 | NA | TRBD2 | CASSQILAGVGLHNEQFF | TGTGCCAGCAGTCAAATACTAGCGGGGGTGGGGCTACACAATGAGCAGTTCTTC
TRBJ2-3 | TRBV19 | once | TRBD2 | CASSMFSGSGNTDTQYF | TGTGCCAGTAGTATGTTTAGCGGGAGTGGCAACACAGATACGCAGTATTTT